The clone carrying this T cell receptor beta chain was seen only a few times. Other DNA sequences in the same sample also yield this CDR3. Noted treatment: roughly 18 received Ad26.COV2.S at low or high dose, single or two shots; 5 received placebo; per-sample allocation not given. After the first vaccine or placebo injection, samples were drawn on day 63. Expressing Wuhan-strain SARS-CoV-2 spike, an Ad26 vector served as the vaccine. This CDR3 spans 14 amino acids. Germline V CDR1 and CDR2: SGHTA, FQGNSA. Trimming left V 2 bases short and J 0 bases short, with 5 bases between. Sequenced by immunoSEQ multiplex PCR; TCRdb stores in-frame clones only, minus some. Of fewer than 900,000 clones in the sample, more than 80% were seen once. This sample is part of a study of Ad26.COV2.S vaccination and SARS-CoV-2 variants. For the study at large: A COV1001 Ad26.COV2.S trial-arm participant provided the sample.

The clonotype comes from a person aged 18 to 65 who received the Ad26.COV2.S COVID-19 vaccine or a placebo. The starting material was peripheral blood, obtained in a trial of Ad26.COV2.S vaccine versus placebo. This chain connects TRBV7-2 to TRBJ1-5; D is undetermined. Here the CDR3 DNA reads TGTGCCAGCAGCTTACGGGCTAGCAATCAGCCCCAGCATTTT. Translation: CASSLRASNQPQHF.